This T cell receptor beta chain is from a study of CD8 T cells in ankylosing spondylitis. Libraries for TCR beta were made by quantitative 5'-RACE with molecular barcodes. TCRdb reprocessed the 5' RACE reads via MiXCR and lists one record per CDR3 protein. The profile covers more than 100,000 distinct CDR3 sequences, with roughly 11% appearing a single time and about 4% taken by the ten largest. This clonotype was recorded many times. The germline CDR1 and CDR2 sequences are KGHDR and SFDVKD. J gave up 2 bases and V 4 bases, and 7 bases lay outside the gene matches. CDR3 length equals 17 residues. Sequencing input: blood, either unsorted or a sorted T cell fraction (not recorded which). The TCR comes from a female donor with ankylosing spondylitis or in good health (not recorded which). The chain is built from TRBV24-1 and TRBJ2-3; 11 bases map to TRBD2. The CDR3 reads CATSEPGLAGLTDTQYF. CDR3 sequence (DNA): TGTGCCACCAGTGAACCCGGACTAGCGGGCCTCACAGATACGCAGTATTTT.